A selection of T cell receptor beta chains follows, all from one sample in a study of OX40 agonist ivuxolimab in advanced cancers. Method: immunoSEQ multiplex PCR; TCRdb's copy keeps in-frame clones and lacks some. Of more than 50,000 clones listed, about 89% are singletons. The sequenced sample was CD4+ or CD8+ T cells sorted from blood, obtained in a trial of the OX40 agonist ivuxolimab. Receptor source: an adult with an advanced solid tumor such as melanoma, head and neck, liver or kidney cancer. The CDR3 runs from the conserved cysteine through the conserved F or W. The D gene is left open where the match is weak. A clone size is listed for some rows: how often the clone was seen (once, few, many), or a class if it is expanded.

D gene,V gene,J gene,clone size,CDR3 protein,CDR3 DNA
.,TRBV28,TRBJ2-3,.,CASSPPYLAWGTDTQYF,TGTGCCAGCAGTCCCCCCTATCTAGCATGGGGCACAGATACGCAGTATTTT
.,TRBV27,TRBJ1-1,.,CASSARTVNTEAFF,TGTGCCAGCAGTGCTAGGACGGTGAACACTGAAGCTTTCTTT
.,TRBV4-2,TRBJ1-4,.,CASSQNRGVANEKLFF,TGTGCCAGCAGCCAAAACCGGGGGGTAGCTAATGAAAAACTGTTTTTT
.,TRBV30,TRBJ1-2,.,CAWTESSNGGYTF,TGTGCCTGGACGGAGTCCTCCAATGGTGGCTACACCTTC
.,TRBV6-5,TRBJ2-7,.,CASSYSNMRVINEQYF,TGTGCCAGCAGTTACTCGAATATGAGGGTTATCAACGAGCAGTACTTC
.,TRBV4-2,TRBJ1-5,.,CASSQEGGPGPQHF,TGTGCCAGCAGCCAAGAGGGAGGGCCGGGGCCCCAGCATTTT
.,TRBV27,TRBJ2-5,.,CASSFQKNQETQYF,TGTGCCAGCAGTTTTCAGAAGAACCAAGAGACCCAGTACTTC
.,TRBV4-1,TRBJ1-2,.,CASSQLQGFTAYGYTF,TGCGCCAGCAGCCAATTGCAGGGGTTTACGGCCTATGGCTACACCTTC
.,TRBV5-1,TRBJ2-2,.,CASSLGQGGGELFF,TGCGCCAGCAGCTTGGGGCAGGGCGGCGGGGAGCTGTTTTTT
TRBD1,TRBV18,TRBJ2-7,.,CASSPLGQGTTNEQYF,TGTGCCAGCTCACCTCTTGGACAGGGTACAACCAACGAGCAGTACTTC
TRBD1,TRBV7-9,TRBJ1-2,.,CASSLPPGQGIYGYTF,TGTGCCAGCAGCTTACCCCCGGGACAGGGCATCTATGGCTACACCTTC
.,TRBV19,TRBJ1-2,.,CASSIGGLYGYTF,TGTGCCAGTAGTATTGGGGGGCTCTATGGCTACACCTTC
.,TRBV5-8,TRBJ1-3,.,CASSVDVSGNTIYF,TGTGCCAGCAGCGTGGATGTCTCTGGAAACACCATATATTTT
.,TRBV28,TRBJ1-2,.,CASSPQGYYGYTF,TGTGCCAGCAGCCCTCAGGGTTACTATGGCTACACCTTC
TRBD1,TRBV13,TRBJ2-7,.,CASSPRDRSYEQYF,TGTGCCAGCAGCCCGCGGGACAGGAGCTACGAGCAGTACTTC
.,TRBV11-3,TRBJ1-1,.,CASSQDRLTEAFF,TGTGCCAGCAGCCAAGACCGGCTCACTGAAGCTTTCTTT
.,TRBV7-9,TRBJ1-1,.,CASSLQMNTEAFF,TGTGCCAGCAGCTTACAGATGAACACTGAAGCTTTCTTT
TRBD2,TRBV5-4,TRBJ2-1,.,CASSLKFGWGGNEQFF,TGTGCCAGCAGCTTGAAATTCGGGTGGGGGGGCAATGAGCAGTTCTTC
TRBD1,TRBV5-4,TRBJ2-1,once,CASSLALQGAHEQFF,TGTGCCAGCAGCTTGGCCTTACAGGGGGCACATGAGCAGTTCTTC
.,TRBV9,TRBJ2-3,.,CASSVQGADTQYF,TGTGCCAGCAGCGTACAAGGGGCAGATACGCAGTATTTT
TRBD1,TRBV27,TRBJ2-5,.,CASSSPNRGFWTQYF,TGTGCCAGCAGTTCACCTAACAGGGGCTTCTGGACCCAGTACTTC
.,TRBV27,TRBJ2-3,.,CASSPKPTTRADTQYF,TGTGCCAGCAGTCCCAAACCTACGACCAGGGCAGATACGCAGTATTTT
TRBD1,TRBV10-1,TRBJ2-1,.,CASSESIQGSAYNEQFF,TGCGCCAGCAGTGAGTCGATACAGGGGTCGGCTTACAATGAGCAGTTCTTC
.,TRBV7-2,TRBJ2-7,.,CASSLDRTSGEQYF,TGTGCCAGCAGCTTAGATAGGACCTCGGGAGAGCAGTACTTC
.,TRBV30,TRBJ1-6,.,CAWRFPYNSPLHF,TGTGCCTGGCGTTTCCCTTATAATTCACCCCTCCACTTT
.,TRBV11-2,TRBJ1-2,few,CASSGRNYGYTF,TGTGCCTCATCGGGACGGAACTATGGCTACACCTTC
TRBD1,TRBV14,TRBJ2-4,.,CASAKPGAGGRNIQYF,TGTGCCAGCGCCAAGCCAGGGGCAGGGGGCAGGAACATTCAGTACTTC
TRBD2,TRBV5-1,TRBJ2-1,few,CASSLAQRGAYNEQFF,TGCGCCAGCAGCTTGGCCCAGCGGGGGGCTTACAATGAGCAGTTCTTC
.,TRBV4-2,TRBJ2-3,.,CASSQAGGAGSDTQYF,TGTGCCAGCAGCCAAGCGGGGGGCGCGGGTTCGGATACGCAGTATTTT
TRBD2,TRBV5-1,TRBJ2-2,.,CASSLGLAGAPGELFF,TGCGCCAGCAGCTTGGGACTAGCGGGAGCCCCCGGGGAGCTGTTTTTT
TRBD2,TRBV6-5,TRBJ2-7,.,CASSKPGTSGKEYF,TGTGCCAGCAGTAAACCAGGGACTAGCGGGAAGGAGTACTTC
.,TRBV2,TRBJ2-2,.,CARKGGTGELFF,TGTGCCAGAAAGGGTGGAACCGGGGAGCTGTTTTTT
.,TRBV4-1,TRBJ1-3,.,CASSQSNRGISGNTIYF,TGCGCCAGCAGCCAGTCAAACCGAGGGATCTCGGGAAACACCATATATTTT
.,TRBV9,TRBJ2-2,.,CASSVGTHPTGELFF,TGTGCCAGCAGCGTAGGGACCCATCCCACCGGGGAGCTGTTTTTT
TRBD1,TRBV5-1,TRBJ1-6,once,CASSREGGTVAGSPLHF,TGCGCCAGCAGCCGGGAAGGGGGGACAGTGGCAGGTTCACCCCTCCACTTT
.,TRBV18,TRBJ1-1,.,CASSPPGQRNTEAFF,TGTGCCAGCTCACCACCCGGGCAGCGGAACACTGAAGCTTTCTTT
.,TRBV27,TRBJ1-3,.,CASSFQGPSGNTIYF,TGTGCCAGCAGTTTTCAGGGCCCCTCTGGAAACACCATATATTTT
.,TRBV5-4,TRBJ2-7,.,CASSQGRAASYEQYF,TGCGCCAGCAGCCAGGGCAGGGCCGCCTCCTACGAGCAGTACTTC
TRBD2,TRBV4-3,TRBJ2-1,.,CASSQVASSGSINEQFF,TGCGCCAGCAGCCAAGTAGCGTCTAGCGGGAGTATTAATGAGCAGTTCTTC
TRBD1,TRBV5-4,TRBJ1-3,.,CASRGQGARNTIYF,TGTGCCAGCAGGGGACAGGGGGCGAGAAACACCATATATTTT
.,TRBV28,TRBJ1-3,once,CATKTDALISGNTIYF,TGTGCCACCAAAACCGACGCACTAATCTCTGGAAACACCATATATTTT